The clone carrying this TCR beta chain was observed a few times. The source of the sample is a study of blood T cells in healthy people across ages. A second PCR of about 6 to 12 cycles used a sample-barcoded 5' primer and a J-beta primer mix. Using its own MiXCR run on the 5' RACE reads, TCRdb lists one record per CDR3 protein. The sample has some 800,000 distinct CDR3 sequences; more than 40% are singletons. CDR3 length equals 14 residues. V was trimmed by 2 bases and J by 4 bases, leaving 10 bases between them. Looked up from germline, CDR1 is LGHNA and CDR2 is YSLEER. The sequencing input was blood. This TCR came from a man in his 60s in good health. The chain couples TRBV4-3 to TRBJ2-3; D is unresolved. CDR3 sequence: CASSQSQVSDTQYF. The DNA of the CDR3 is TGCGCCAGCAGCCAAAGTCAAGTCTCAGATACGCAGTATTTT.